These T cell receptor beta chains were read from a single sample in a study of blood T cell repertoires in COVID-19. Libraries were prepared by immunoSEQ multiplex PCR; TCRdb keeps only in-frame clonotypes and omits some of them. The sample carries approximately 290,000 clones, 89% recorded once. Material for sequencing was peripheral blood. These receptors were collected from a woman aged 60-75 years with acute or convalescent COVID-19. The CDR3 runs from the conserved cysteine through the conserved F or W. The D gene is left open where the match is weak. The size of a clone is reported for some rows only, either as once, few or many, or as a class for expanded clones.

size	D	J	V	DNA	CDR3
-	-	TRBJ2-7	TRBV7-2	TGTGCCAGCAGCTTATCGGCGGGAACCTACGAGCAGTACTTC	CASSLSAGTYEQYF
-	-	TRBJ2-7	TRBV12-5	TGTGCTAGTGGTTTGGTGGCGGGGCGCTCCTACGAGCAGTACTTC	CASGLVAGRSYEQYF
-	TRBD1	TRBJ1-1	TRBV5-5	TGTGCCAGCAGCCTAACGGACAGGGTCTGGGGTGAAGCTTTCTTT	CASSLTDRVWGEAFF
-	TRBD1	TRBJ2-7	TRBV19	TGTGCCAGTAGTGCGTCACGGGACAGGGCCAACGAGCAGTACTTC	CASSASRDRANEQYF
-	TRBD1	TRBJ1-4	TRBV29-1	TGCAGCGTAGGGGACAGCCGGCATGAAAAACTGTTTTTT	CSVGDSRHEKLFF
-	-	TRBJ1-1	TRBV3-1/TRBV3-2	TGTGCCAGCAGCCAAGATTGGTCAGGGCGGACTGAAGCTTTCTTT	CASSQDWSGRTEAFF
once	TRBD2	TRBJ2-1	TRBV6-2/TRBV6-3	TGTGCCAGCAGTTACCCCCTAGGACTAGCGGGAGCCTACAATGAGCAGTTCTTC	CASSYPLGLAGAYNEQFF
-	TRBD1	TRBJ2-5	TRBV11-3	TGTGCCAGCAGCCCCGGGACAGGGGGCGCTTGGGAGACCCAGTACTTC	CASSPGTGGAWETQYF
-	-	TRBJ2-7	TRBV9	TGTGCCAGCAGCGTAGGACAGGTTAGCGAGCAGTACTTC	CASSVGQVSEQYF
-	TRBD1	TRBJ2-1	TRBV7-3	TGTGCCAGCAGCCTATACAGGGGAGATGAGCAGTTCTTC	CASSLYRGDEQFF
-	TRBD2	TRBJ2-2	TRBV19	TGTGCCAGTAGTAGTCTAGCGGGAGGGCCGGGCACCGGGGAGCTGTTTTTT	CASSSLAGGPGTGELFF
-	-	TRBJ1-2	TRBV19	TGTGCCAGTAGTTCGAACAGCAACTATGGCTACACCTTC	CASSSNSNYGYTF
-	TRBD2	TRBJ2-1	TRBV2	TGTGCCAGCATGCGGGAGGGCGGAAATGAGCAGTTCTTC	CASMREGGNEQFF
-	-	TRBJ2-6	TRBV15	TGTGCCACCAGCAGAGCAACAGGTCCCTCTGGGGCCAACGTCCTGACTTTC	CATSRATGPSGANVLTF